This entry concerns a single T cell receptor (beta chain). The antigen is undetermined. The data were produced by immunoSEQ multiplex PCR, yet TCRdb's version contains in-frame clones alone and is incomplete. The sample includes hundreds of thousands of clones, about 74% of them seen just once. The data were obtained in a study of shared clonotypes between healthy human individuals. Regarding the study as a whole: Several donors held about 5% of naive CD4 clonotypes in common. Genetic and exposure-history diversity was limited by the few donors. Generation probabilities were higher for clonotypes shared across all four sorted-subset donors than for unshared ones.

J gave up 4 bases and V 3 bases, and 3 bases lay outside the gene matches. Germline loops: CDR1 LNHDA, CDR2 SQIVND (reference sequence). The CDR3 runs to 14 residues. Nashville, Tennessee was home to all donors, each a Caucasian adult. J is TRBJ2-5 and V is TRBV19, with 9 bases matching TRBD2. Source material: memory CD4+ T cells sorted from blood. Subset here: CD45RA-negative fraction. The clonotype comes from a woman younger than 45 in good health. The CDR3 sequence is CASSMQLAGETQYF. CDR3 nucleotides: TGTGCCAGTAGTATGCAACTAGCGGGAGAGACCCAGTACTTC.